This passage covers 2 T cell receptor beta chains from one sample sequenced in a study of technical replicates of blood from a handful of donors. Clones were sequenced by immunoSEQ multiplex PCR, and TCRdb holds only the in-frame ones, with some missing. The table records under 50,000 clones, 96% of them present only once. The material sequenced was T cells isolated from PBMCs. These receptors all stem from a human donor in good health.

This clone was picked up one time. V is TRBV7-2 and J is TRBJ1-5, with D tentatively TRBD1 (6 bases). Trimming pared 6 bases from V and 7 bases from J, leaving 13 bases between. The CDR3 contains 13 residues. Germline V gene lookup returns CDR1 SGHTA and CDR2 FQGNSA. The CDR3 is CASSPGAGQPQHF. The CDR3 nucleotides are TGTGCCAGCAGTCCAGGGGCTGGGCAGCCCCAGCATTTT.

The chain carries TRBV11-3 and TRBJ2-2, with TRBD2 identical over 8 bases. The V gene end was trimmed by 5 bases and the J gene end by 0 bases; junction bases not matched to a gene: 11. There are 18 residues in the CDR3. Germline V gives CDR1 SGHNT, CDR2 YENEEA. The CDR3, as DNA: TGTGCCAGCAGCCTTACTAGATGGACTAGCACGAACACCGGGGAGCTGTTTTTT. This translates into CASSLTRWTSTNTGELFF.